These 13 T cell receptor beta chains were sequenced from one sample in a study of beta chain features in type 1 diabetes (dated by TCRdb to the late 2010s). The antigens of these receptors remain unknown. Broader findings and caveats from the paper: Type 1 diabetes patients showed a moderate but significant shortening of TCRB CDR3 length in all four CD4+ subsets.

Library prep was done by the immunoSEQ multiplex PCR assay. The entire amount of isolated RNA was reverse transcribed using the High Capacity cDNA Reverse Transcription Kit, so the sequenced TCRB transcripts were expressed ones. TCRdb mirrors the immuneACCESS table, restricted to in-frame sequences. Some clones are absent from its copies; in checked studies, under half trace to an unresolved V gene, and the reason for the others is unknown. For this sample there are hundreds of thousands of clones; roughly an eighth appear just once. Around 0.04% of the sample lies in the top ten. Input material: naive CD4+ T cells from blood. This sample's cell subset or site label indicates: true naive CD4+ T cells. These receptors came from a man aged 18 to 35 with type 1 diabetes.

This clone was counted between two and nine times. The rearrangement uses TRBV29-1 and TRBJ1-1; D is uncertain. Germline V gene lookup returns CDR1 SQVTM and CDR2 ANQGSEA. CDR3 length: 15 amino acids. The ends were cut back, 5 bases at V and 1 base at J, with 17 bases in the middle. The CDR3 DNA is TGCAGCGTTAGGTTAAGAATTTCATCGAACACTGAAGCTTTCTTT. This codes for CSVRLRISSNTEAFF.

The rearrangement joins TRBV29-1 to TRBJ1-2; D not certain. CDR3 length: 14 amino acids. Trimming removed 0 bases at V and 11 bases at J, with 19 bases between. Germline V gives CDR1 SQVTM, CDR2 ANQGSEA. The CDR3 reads CSVEDRLKALGYTF. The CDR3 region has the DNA TGCAGCGTTGAAGACAGGCTGAAGGCGTTAGGGTACACCTTC.

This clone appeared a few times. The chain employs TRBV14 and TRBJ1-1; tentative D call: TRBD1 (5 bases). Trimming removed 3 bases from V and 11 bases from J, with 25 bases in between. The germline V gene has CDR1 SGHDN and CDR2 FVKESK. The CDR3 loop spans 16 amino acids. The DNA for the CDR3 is TGTGCCAGCAGCCAGATACCCGGAAAGGGACTCGGTACGGCTTTCTTT. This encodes CASSQIPGKGLGTAFF.

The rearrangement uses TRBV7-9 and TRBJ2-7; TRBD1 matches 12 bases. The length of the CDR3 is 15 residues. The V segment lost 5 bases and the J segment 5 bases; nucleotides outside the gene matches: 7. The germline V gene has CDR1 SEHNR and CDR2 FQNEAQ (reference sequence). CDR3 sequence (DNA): TGTGCCAGCAGCCCCCACGGGACAGGGGGCGACGAGCAGTACTTC. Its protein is CASSPHGTGGDEQYF. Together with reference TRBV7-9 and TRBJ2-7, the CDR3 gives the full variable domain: DTGVSQNPRHKITKRGQNVTFRCDPISEHNRLYWYRQTLGQGPEFLTYFQNEAQLEKSRLLSDRFSAERPKGSFSTLEIQRTEQGDSAMYLCASSPHGTGGDEQYFGPGTRLTVT.

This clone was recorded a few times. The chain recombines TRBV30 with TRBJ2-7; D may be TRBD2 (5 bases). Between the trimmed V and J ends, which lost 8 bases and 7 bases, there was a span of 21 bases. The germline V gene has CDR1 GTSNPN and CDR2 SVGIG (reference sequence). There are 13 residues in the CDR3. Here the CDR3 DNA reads TGTGCCCTATCTGACGGGATCGGCTGGGAGCAGTACTTC. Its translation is CALSDGIGWEQYF.

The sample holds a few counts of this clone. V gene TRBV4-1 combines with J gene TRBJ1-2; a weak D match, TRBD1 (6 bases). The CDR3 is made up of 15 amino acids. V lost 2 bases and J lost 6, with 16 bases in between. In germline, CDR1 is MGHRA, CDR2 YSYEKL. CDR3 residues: CASSQIGGSQHGYTF. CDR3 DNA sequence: TGCGCCAGCAGCCAAATAGGGGGGAGTCAGCATGGCTACACCTTC.

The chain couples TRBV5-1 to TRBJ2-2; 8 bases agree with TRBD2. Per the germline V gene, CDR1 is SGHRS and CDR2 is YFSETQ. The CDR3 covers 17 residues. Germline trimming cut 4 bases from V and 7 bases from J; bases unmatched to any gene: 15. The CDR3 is CASSPSGREGHGGELFF. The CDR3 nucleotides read TGCGCCAGCAGCCCCAGTGGACGGGAGGGCCACGGCGGGGAGCTGTTTTTT.

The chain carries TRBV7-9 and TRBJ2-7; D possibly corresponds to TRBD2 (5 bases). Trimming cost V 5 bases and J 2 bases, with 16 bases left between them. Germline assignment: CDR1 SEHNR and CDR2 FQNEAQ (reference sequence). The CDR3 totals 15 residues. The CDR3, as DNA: TGTGCCAGCAGCCCATCGAGGGCAGGAACCTACGAGCAGTACTTC. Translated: CASSPSRAGTYEQYF.

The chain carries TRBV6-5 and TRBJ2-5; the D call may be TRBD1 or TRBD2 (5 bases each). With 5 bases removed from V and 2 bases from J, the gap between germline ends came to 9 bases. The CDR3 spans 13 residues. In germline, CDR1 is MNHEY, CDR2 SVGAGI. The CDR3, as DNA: TGTGCCAGCAGTGCCGGGACGCAAGAGACCCAGTACTTC. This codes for CASSAGTQETQYF.

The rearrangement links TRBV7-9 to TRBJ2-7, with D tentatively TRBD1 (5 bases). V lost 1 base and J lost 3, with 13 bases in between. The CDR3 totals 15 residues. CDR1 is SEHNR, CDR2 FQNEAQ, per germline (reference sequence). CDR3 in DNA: TGTGCCAGCAGCTTAGGCTCAGGGCCCTTCTACGAGCAGTACTTC. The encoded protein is CASSLGSGPFYEQYF.

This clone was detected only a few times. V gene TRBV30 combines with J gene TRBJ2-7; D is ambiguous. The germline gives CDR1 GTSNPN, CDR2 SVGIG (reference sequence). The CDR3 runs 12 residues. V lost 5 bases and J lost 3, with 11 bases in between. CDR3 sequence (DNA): TGTGCCTGGGAAATGGTGGGCTACGAGCAGTACTTC. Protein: CAWEMVGYEQYF. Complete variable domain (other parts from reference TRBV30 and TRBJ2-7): SQTIHQWPATLVQPVGSPLSLECTVEGTSNPNLYWYRQAAGRGLQLLFYSVGIGQISSEVPQNLSASRPQDRQFILSSKKLLLSDSGFYLCAWEMVGYEQYFGPGTRLTVT.

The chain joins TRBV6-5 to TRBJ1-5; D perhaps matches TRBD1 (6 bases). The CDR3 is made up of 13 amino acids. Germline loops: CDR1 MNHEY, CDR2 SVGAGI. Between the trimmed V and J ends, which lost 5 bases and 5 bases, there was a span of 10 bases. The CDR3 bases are TGTGCCAGCAGTAGGGGGAGCGATCAGCCCCAGCATTTT. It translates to CASSRGSDQPQHF.

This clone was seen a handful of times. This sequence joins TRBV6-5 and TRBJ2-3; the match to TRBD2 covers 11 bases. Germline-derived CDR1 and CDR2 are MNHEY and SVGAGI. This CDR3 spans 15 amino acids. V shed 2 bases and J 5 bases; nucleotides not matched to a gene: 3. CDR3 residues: CASSYTSGRIDTQYF. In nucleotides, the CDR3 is TGTGCCAGCAGTTACACTAGCGGGAGAATAGATACGCAGTATTTT.